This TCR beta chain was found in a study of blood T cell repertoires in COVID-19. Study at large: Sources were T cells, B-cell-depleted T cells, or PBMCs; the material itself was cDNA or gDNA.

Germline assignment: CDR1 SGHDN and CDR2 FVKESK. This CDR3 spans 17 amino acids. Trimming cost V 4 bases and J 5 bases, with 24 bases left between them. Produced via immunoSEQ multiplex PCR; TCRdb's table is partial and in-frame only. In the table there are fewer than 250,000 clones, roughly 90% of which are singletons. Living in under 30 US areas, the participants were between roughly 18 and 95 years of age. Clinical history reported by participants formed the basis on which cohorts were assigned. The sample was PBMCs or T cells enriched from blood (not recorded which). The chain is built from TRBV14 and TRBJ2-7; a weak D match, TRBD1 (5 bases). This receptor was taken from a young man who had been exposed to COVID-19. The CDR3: CASSPLNRVGRFNEQYF. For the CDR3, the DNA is TGTGCCAGCAGCCCCCTCAATCGGGTGGGGCGTTTTAACGAGCAGTACTTC. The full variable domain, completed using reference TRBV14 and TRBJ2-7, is EAGVTQFPSHSVIEKGQTVTLRCDPISGHDNLYWYRRVMGKEIKFLLHFVKESKQDESGMPNNRFLAERTGGTYSTLKVQPAELEDSGVYFCASSPLNRVGRFNEQYFGPGTRLTVT.